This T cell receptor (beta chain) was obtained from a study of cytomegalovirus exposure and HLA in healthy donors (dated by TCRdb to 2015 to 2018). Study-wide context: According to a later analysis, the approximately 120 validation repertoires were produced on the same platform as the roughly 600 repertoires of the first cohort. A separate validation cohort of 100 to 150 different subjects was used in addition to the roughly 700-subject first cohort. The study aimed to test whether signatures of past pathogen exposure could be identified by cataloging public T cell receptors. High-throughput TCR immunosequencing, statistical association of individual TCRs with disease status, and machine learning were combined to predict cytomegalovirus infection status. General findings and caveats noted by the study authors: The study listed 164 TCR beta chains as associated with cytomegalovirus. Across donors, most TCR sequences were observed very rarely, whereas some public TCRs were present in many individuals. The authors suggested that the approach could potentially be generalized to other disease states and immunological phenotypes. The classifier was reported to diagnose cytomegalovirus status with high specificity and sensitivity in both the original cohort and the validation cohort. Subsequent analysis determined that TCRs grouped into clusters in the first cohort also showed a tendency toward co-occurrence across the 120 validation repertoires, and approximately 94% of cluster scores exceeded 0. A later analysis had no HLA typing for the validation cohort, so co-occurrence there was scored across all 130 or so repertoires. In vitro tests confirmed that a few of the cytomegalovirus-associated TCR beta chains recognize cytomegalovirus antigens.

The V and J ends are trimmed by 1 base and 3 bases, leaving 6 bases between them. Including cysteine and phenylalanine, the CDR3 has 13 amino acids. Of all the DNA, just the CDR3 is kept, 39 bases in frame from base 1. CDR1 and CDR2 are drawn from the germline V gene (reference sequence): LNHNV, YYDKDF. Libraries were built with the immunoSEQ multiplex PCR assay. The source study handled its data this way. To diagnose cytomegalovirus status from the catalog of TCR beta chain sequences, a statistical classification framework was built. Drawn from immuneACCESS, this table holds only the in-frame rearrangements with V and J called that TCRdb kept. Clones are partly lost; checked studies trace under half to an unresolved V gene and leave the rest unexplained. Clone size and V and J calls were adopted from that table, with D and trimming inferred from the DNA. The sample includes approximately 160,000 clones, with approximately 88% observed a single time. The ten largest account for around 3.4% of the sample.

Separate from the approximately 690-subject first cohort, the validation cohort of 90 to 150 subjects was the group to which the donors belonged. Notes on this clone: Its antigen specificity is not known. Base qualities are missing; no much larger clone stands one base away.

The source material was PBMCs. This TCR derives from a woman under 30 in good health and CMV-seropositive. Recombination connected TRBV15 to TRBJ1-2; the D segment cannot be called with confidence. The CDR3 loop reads CATSRGEDYGYTF. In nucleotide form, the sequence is TGTGCCACCAGCAGAGGAGAGGACTATGGCTACACCTTC.